The entry below gives a single TCR beta chain sequence along with its context. This sample stems from a study of blood T cell repertoires in COVID-19. Overall study: Sites across the United States, Italy and Spain contributed samples from acute and convalescent COVID-19. The analysed material was cDNA or gDNA that came from T cells, B-cell-depleted T cells, or PBMCs.

Original processing notes: From reference gene primer amplification, estimates of nucleated cell counts were derived. Profiling relied on immunoSEQ multiplex PCR, and the TCRdb table lists in-frame clones only, not all of them. V and J calls plus clone size are reproduced from that table; the DNA served to infer D and trimming. The sample lists tens of thousands of clones, 88% occurring once. Sequencing used peripheral blood. This TCR came from a woman aged 55-69 years with acute or convalescent COVID-19.

CDR3 loop: CASSQATRTGFGYTF. The DNA of the CDR3 is TGCGCCAGCAGCCAAGCAACCCGGACAGGATTCGGCTACACCTTC. The chain joins TRBV4-1 to TRBJ1-2; 7 positions agree with TRBD1. J was trimmed by 8 bases and V by 1 base; bases with no gene match: 10. Germline lookup yields CDR1 MGHRA and CDR2 YSYEKL. CDR3 size: 15 residues.